The rows below give T cell receptor beta chains drawn from one sample of a study of technical replicates of blood from a few donors. TCRdb's copy holds only in-frame clones and misses some; the assay was immunoSEQ multiplex PCR. The data show tens of thousands of clones, 80% to 90% seen once. Sequencing was performed on PBMCs. Source of these receptors: a human donor in good health. Some clones in this sample may be carry-over from other donors' samples. The CDR3 runs from the conserved cysteine through the conserved F or W. The D gene is left open where the match is weak. Some rows have no size entry. The others give once, few or many, or a class for an expanded clone.

V	D	size	J	DNA	CDR3
TRBV2	TRBD1	-	TRBJ1-2	TGTGCCAGCAGTGACAGGAACAGGGGATATGGCTACACCTTC	CASSDRNRGYGYTF
TRBV10-3	-	-	TRBJ2-4	TGTGCCACCCAGGGTGATCGGGCGAAAAACATTCAGTACTTC	CATQGDRAKNIQYF
TRBV30	TRBD2	-	TRBJ2-2	TGTGCCTGGAGGGGACTAGCGGGAGGAATTACCGGGGAGCTGTTTTTT	CAWRGLAGGITGELFF
TRBV7-7	TRBD1	-	TRBJ2-5	TGTGCCAGCAGCTACGGACAGGCTCAAGGCGAGACCCAGTACTTC	CASSYGQAQGETQYF
TRBV9	-	few	TRBJ2-7	TGTGCCAGCAGCGTTGGTATAGCGGCCTACGAGCAGTACTTC	CASSVGIAAYEQYF
TRBV5-6	TRBD2	-	TRBJ2-1	TGTGCCAGCAGCCACTGGGTCGGGAGGGCCTACAATGAGCAGTTCTTC	CASSHWVGRAYNEQFF
TRBV28	-	-	TRBJ1-2	TGTGCCAGCAGTTTAGGTGGGGCAGGGGATAGCTACACCTTC	CASSLGGAGDSYTF
TRBV7-9	-	-	TRBJ1-2	TGTGCCAGCAGCGCGGGAGACCTTTATGGCTACACCTTC	CASSAGDLYGYTF
TRBV7-9	-	-	TRBJ1-4	TGTGCCAGCAGCTTATCTGACAGCACTAATGAAAAACTGTTTTTT	CASSLSDSTNEKLFF
TRBV5-6	-	-	TRBJ2-7	TGTGCCAGCAGCTTGGCCAAGCTGACTCCCGAGCAGTACTTC	CASSLAKLTPEQYF
TRBV9	-	-	TRBJ1-2	TGTGCCAGCAGCGTCGACAGTAACTATGGCTACACCTTC	CASSVDSNYGYTF
TRBV18	-	once	TRBJ2-5	TGTGCCAGCTCACCTGGGACTCAAGAGACCCAGTACTTC	CASSPGTQETQYF
TRBV19	TRBD2	-	TRBJ2-1	TGTGCCAGTAGTATGTCCTCTAGCGGGAGCTCCTACAATGAGCAGTTCTTC	CASSMSSSGSSYNEQFF
TRBV27	-	-	TRBJ2-4	TGTGCCAGCAGTTTACTGGGCAACAAAAACATTCAGTACTTC	CASSLLGNKNIQYF
TRBV5-4	-	-	TRBJ1-1	TGTGCCAGCAGCCCCTATCAGGGCTTAAACACTGAAGCTTTCTTT	CASSPYQGLNTEAFF
TRBV11-3	TRBD1	-	TRBJ1-6	TGTGCCAGCAGCTCCTCCGGGACAGCTAATTCACCCCTCCACTTT	CASSSSGTANSPLHF
TRBV27	-	-	TRBJ1-1	TGTGCCAGCCGAACCGGGATAATAGGAACTGAAGCTTTCTTT	CASRTGIIGTEAFF
TRBV4-1	TRBD1	-	TRBJ2-7	TGCGCCAGCAGCCTCGGACAGGGGCGTATATACGAGCAGTACTTC	CASSLGQGRIYEQYF
TRBV7-2	TRBD1	-	TRBJ1-5	TGTGCCAGCAGCTTTCAGGGGGCCGGGAATCAGCCCCAGCATTTT	CASSFQGAGNQPQHF
TRBV29-1	-	-	TRBJ2-7	TGCAGCGTGGGGGGATCTGGGTACGAGCAGTACTTC	CSVGGSGYEQYF
TRBV25-1	TRBD1	-	TRBJ1-3	TGTGCCAGCAGTGGACGTCAGGGGGCGGGCGGAAACACCATATATTTT	CASSGRQGAGGNTIYF
TRBV4-3	-	few	TRBJ1-1	TGCGCCAGCAGTCAATACACGGCGGGTGGAGTTGAAGCTTTCTTT	CASSQYTAGGVEAFF
TRBV5-8	-	-	TRBJ1-5	TGTGCCACATCTTCTAAAAAGATCCTCGGGAATCAGCCCCAGCATTTT	CATSSKKILGNQPQHF
TRBV7-8	TRBD2	once	TRBJ2-1	TGTGCCAGCAGCTTAGCTAGCGGGAGTTTTAATGAGCAGTTCTTC	CASSLASGSFNEQFF
TRBV7-6	-	once	TRBJ1-4	TGTGCCAGCTCATTCTCGGTTGAGGATGAAAAACTGTTTTTT	CASSFSVEDEKLFF
TRBV11-2	TRBD1	-	TRBJ1-3	TGTGCCAGCAGTTCGACAGGGCCTGGAAACACCATATATTTT	CASSSTGPGNTIYF
TRBV29-1	-	-	TRBJ1-5	TGCAGCGTCTGCACCGGGGGGAGCGGGAATCAGCTCCAGCATTTT	CSVCTGGSGNQLQHF